Shown below are 25 T cell receptor beta chains from a single sample sequenced in a study of T cell repertoires in cytomegalovirus infection. TCRdb ran MiXCR on the reads and lists one entry per CDR3 protein. The repertoire consists of hundreds of thousands of distinct CDR3 sequences, with 20% to 25% occurring once and the leading ten covering around 7.6%. Material: CD8+ T cells from PBMCs. The receptors originated from a human donor in good health (CMV status not recorded). Some clones in this sample may be carry-over from other donors' samples.

This chain links TRBV24-1 with TRBJ2-6, with no clear D. Germline V gives CDR1 KGHDR, CDR2 SFDVKD. Trimming left V 5 bases short and J 4 bases short, with 8 bases between. The CDR3 extends over 14 amino acids. The CDR3 loop is CATSGKAGANVLTF. In DNA, the CDR3 is TGTGCCACCAGTGGGAAGGCCGGGGCCAACGTCCTGACTTTC.

There are many counts of this clonotype. J is TRBJ2-5 and V is TRBV27; TRBD2 might be the D (5 bases). Trimming took 2 bases from V and 3 from J, leaving 10 bases between them. Per germline, CDR1 MNHEY and CDR2 SMNVEV (reference sequence). This CDR3 comprises 14 residues. The CDR3: CASSLDPEEETQYF. CDR3 DNA sequence: TGTGCCAGCAGTTTAGACCCGGAGGAAGAGACCCAGTACTTC.

The sample holds a few counts of this clonotype. The V gene is TRBV10-3, the J gene TRBJ2-3, with D perhaps TRBD2 (5 bases). Germline loops: CDR1 ENHRY, CDR2 SYGVKD. CDR3 length: 16 residues. Trimming cost V 0 bases and J 2 bases, with 12 bases left between them. The CDR3 loop is CAISESTNQLTDTQYF. Written as DNA, the CDR3 is TGTGCCATCAGTGAGTCGACTAACCAACTCACAGATACGCAGTATTTT.

Many counts were recorded for this clonotype. This chain connects TRBV4-3 to TRBJ2-1, with a weak D call TRBD1 (6 bases). This CDR3 contains 14 residues. The germline CDR1 and CDR2 sequences are LGHNA and YSLEER. V was clipped by 0 bases and J by 5 bases, with 8 bases between them. CDR3 protein: CASSQDQGHNEQFF. The DNA of the CDR3 is TGCGCCAGCAGCCAAGATCAGGGGCACAATGAGCAGTTCTTC.

Only one count was recorded for this clonotype. V and J are TRBV27 and TRBJ1-1, with D hard to call. The CDR3 has 15 amino acids. The germline V gene has CDR1 MNHEY and CDR2 SMNVEV (reference sequence). V was pared by 6 bases and J by 3 bases, with 17 bases between. This CDR3 reads CASSRLDPGHTEAFF. The CDR3, as DNA: TGTGCCAGCAGCCGGCTTGACCCGGGTCACACTGAAGCTTTCTTT.

The J gene is TRBJ2-1, the V gene TRBV29-1; TRBD2 might be the D (6 bases). CDR3 length: 13 amino acids. Deletions cut 7 bases from V and 7 bases from J, with 17 bases between. From germline, CDR1 is SQVTM and CDR2 ANQGSEA. In DNA form, the CDR3 reads TGCAGCGCGTTCGGGACTTCTGTTAATGAGCAGTTCTTC. It is translated as CSAFGTSVNEQFF.

This clonotype was found a few times. The CDR3, as DNA: TGTGTCAGCAGTTCTACACCCTACGAGCAGTACGTC. This sequence encodes CVSSSTPYEQYV. The chain combines TRBV12-3 or TRBV12-4 with TRBJ2-7; D gene ambiguous. The CDR3 totals 12 residues.

This clonotype came up a few times. The rearrangement uses TRBV2 and TRBJ2-1, with 11 positions matching TRBD1. V gave up 8 bases and J gave up 6 bases; unmatched junction bases: 3. Per the germline V gene, CDR1 is SNHLY and CDR2 is FYNNEI. This CDR3 has 13 amino acids. CDR3 DNA: TGTGCCAGCGGGACAGGGGGTACCAATGAGCAGTTCTTC. Amino acid sequence: CASGTGGTNEQFF.

The chain uses TRBV6-5 and TRBJ1-5, with D unclear. The germline V and J ends were trimmed by 10 bases and 6 bases, with 16 bases remaining between them. There are 13 residues in the CDR3. Germline V gene sequence: CDR1 MNHEY, CDR2 SVGAGI. This chain's CDR3 is CANSLSVVQPQHF. The CDR3 region has the DNA TGTGCCAACAGCCTATCAGTAGTTCAGCCCCAGCATTTT.

The DNA of the CDR3 is TGCAGTACCCCGACTAGCGTTGGAAACTACGAGCAGTACGTC. It is translated as CSTPTSVGNYEQYV. The chain links TRBV20-1 to TRBJ2-7; 8 bases are a match to TRBD2. This CDR3 has 14 amino acids. The trim removed 8 bases at V and 3 bases at J, leaving 12 bases unmatched. Germline CDR1 DFQATT, CDR2 SNEGSKA (reference sequence).

The chain combines TRBV20-1 with TRBJ2-3; D is perhaps TRBD2 (7 bases). CDR1 is DFQATT and CDR2 is SNEGSKA in the germline V gene (reference sequence). This CDR3 is 21 amino acids long. Trimming cost V 1 base and J 1 base, with 30 bases left between them. CDR3 region: CSARGGGGPYISDTGTDTQYF. The CDR3 DNA sequence: TGCAGTGCTAGAGGCGGCGGGGGCCCTTACATTTCAGACACCGGCACAGATACGCAGTATTTT.

This clonotype was seen a handful of times. V and J are TRBV4-1 and TRBJ2-5, with D perhaps TRBD1 or TRBD2 (5 bases each). From germline, CDR1 is MGHRA and CDR2 YSYEKL. Trimming took off 4 bases at V and 3 bases at J, with 9 bases between the two ends. This CDR3 is built from 13 residues. The chain's CDR3 is CASSPRDEETQYF. In nucleotides, the CDR3 is TGCGCCAGCAGCCCAAGGGACGAAGAGACCCAGTACTTC.

The chain combines TRBV5-1 with TRBJ1-1; D is undetermined. The ends were cut back, 4 bases at V and 7 bases at J, with 17 bases in the middle. The CDR3 is made up of 14 amino acids. Germline-derived CDR1 and CDR2 are SGHRS and YFSETQ. CDR3 amino acids: CASSRAERTDEAFF. The CDR3, as DNA: TGCGCCAGCAGCCGCGCCGAAAGGACGGATGAAGCTTTCTTT.

At least ten counts were recorded for this clonotype. V gene TRBV6-1 combines with J gene TRBJ1-1, with D possibly being TRBD1 (6 bases). The CDR3 length is 13 residues. Trimming shortened V by 7 bases and J by 0 bases, and 9 bases separated the two germline ends. CDR1 is MNHNS and CDR2 is SASEGT in the germline V gene. CDR3: CASTGALNTEAFF. The CDR3 DNA is TGTGCCAGCACGGGGGCCTTGAACACTGAAGCTTTCTTT.

This clonotype has only a few counts. This sequence joins TRBV2 and TRBJ1-1, with a tentative D call TRBD1 (5 bases). Deletions cut 8 bases from V and 3 bases from J, with 7 bases between. CDR3 length: 11 amino acids. Germline V CDR1 and CDR2: SNHLY, FYNNEI. The CDR3 spells CASPTDTEAFF. For the CDR3, the DNA is TGTGCCAGCCCGACAGACACTGAAGCTTTCTTT.

Details on this clonotype: Possible read error: a much larger clone is one base away. This chain uses TRBV7-2 with TRBJ2-1, with D tentatively TRBD2 (6 bases). The length of the CDR3 is 17 residues. V lost 1 base and J 0 bases, leaving 13 bases between the germline ends. The germline CDR1 and CDR2 sequences are SGHTA and FQGNSA. CDR3 residues: CASSLGGGLRSYNEQFF. In DNA, the CDR3 is TGTGCCAGCAGCTTAGGTGGAGGGCTCCGCTCCTACAATGAGCAGTTCTTC.

This clonotype was seen only once. The chain recombines TRBV29-1 with TRBJ2-3; TRBD1 matches 7 bases. Trimming cost V 6 bases and J 4 bases; bases outside gene matches: 4. CDR1 SQVTM and CDR2 ANQGSEA come from the germline V gene. The CDR3 contains 12 residues. CDR3 nucleotides: TGCAGCGTCCGAGGGGGCCCAGATACGCAGTATTTT. This codes for CSVRGGPDTQYF.

J is TRBJ2-1 and V is TRBV6-2 or TRBV6-3, with D possibly being TRBD1 (5 bases). Germline CDR1 reads MNHEY; CDR2 reads SVGEGT. V was trimmed by 0 bases and J by 4 bases, leaving 10 bases between them. CDR3 length: 15 amino acids. The DNA for the CDR3 is TGTGCCAGCAGTTACTCGGGGCCGATTTACAATGAGCAGTTCTTC. This gives the protein CASSYSGPIYNEQFF.

J is TRBJ2-4 and V is TRBV5-1; perhaps TRBD1 as D (6 bases). Germline V gene sequence: CDR1 SGHRS, CDR2 YFSETQ. The ends were cut back, 0 bases at V and 1 base at J, with 20 bases in the middle. The CDR3 loop spans 19 amino acids. The DNA for the CDR3 is TGCGCCAGCAGCTTGGGCGGACAGCGTCAACCCTTTGCCAAAAACATTCAGTACTTC. Residues: CASSLGGQRQPFAKNIQYF.

The V and J genes are TRBV29-1 and TRBJ1-1; a weak D match, TRBD1 (5 bases). The CDR3 is 14 amino acids. Trimming pared 6 bases from V and 2 bases from J, leaving 16 bases between. Germline CDR1 SQVTM, CDR2 ANQGSEA. The CDR3 DNA reads TGCAGCGTGCCATCGGCGGGGGTAAACACTGAAGCTTTCTTT. Residues: CSVPSAGVNTEAFF. The full variable domain, rest sourced from reference TRBV29-1 and TRBJ1-1, is SAVISQKPSRDICQRGTSLTIQCQVDSQVTMMFWYRQQPGQSLTLIATANQGSEATYESGFVIDKFPISRPNLTFSTLTVSNMSPEDSSIYLCSVPSAGVNTEAFFGQGTRLTVV.

The V call is TRBV5-6, the J call TRBJ1-6, with no clear D. V was clipped by 4 bases and J by 9 bases, with 20 bases between them. The CDR3 has 16 amino acids. From germline, CDR1 is SGHDT and CDR2 YYEEEE. CDR3 protein: CASSTLTLAEGSPLHF. CDR3 nucleotide sequence: TGTGCCAGCAGCACCTTGACTCTGGCGGAAGGTTCACCCCTCCACTTT.

There are many counts of this clonotype. The V call is TRBV27, the J call TRBJ2-1; the match to TRBD2 covers 7 bases. V lost 6 bases and J lost 8; bases outside the gene matches: 16. Germline V gene sequence: CDR1 MNHEY, CDR2 SMNVEV (reference sequence). The CDR3 extends over 16 amino acids. The CDR3 loop reads CASSQNVAGPYHEQFF. The CDR3 bases are TGTGCCAGCAGCCAAAACGTAGCGGGCCCGTATCATGAGCAGTTCTTC.

In this sample, this clonotype turned up a few times. The rearrangement joins TRBV27 to TRBJ2-7, with 7 positions matching TRBD1. This CDR3 region has 16 residues. V gave up 1 base and J gave up 4 bases; unmatched junction bases: 10. CDR1 is MNHEY and CDR2 is SMNVEV in the germline V gene (reference sequence). Written as DNA, the CDR3 is TGTGCCAGCAGTTTATGGGATCATAGGGGGCAGTACGAGCAGTACTTC. Translating gives CASSLWDHRGQYEQYF.

This clonotype was seen only a few times. The J gene is TRBJ1-6, the V gene TRBV28, with D possibly TRBD1 on 5 matching bases. The CDR3 contains 14 residues. The V gene lost 3 bases and the J gene lost 10 bases, with 13 bases spanning the gap. Germline CDR1 is MDHEN and CDR2 is SYDVKM. CDR3 residues: CASSFQGSESPLHF. CDR3 DNA sequence: TGTGCCAGCAGTTTCCAGGGTTCGGAATCACCCCTCCACTTT.

This clonotype was counted only a few times. This sequence joins TRBV2 and TRBJ2-3; unclear D gene. V was cut by 6 bases and J by 3 bases, with 16 bases left in between. The germline CDR1 and CDR2 sequences are SNHLY and FYNNEI. The CDR3 runs 15 residues. CDR3: CASSLLIAATDTQYF. The CDR3 DNA follows: TGTGCCAGCAGCCTCCTCATAGCTGCTACAGATACGCAGTATTTT.